The rows below give T cell receptor beta chains drawn from one sample of a study of blood T cell repertoires in COVID-19. Assay used: immunoSEQ multiplex PCR; TCRdb lists only in-frame clones, some missing. The sample holds approximately 250,000 clones; 84% are singletons and the top ten take more than 1.2%. Input material: peripheral blood. The source is a woman aged 40 to 55 who had recovered from COVID-19. Both conserved end residues are part of each CDR3. D genes are given only for firm matches. Expanded clones get a size class; other rows say once, few or many, or leave the size out.

TRBV7-2	.	TRBJ1-1	.	CASSSQWDMNTEAFF	TGTGCCAGCAGCTCCCAGTGGGACATGAACACTGAAGCTTTCTTT
TRBV3-1/TRBV3-2	once	TRBJ1-2	TRBD1	CASSQDWGTGPNYGYTF	TGTGCCAGCAGCCAAGATTGGGGGACAGGGCCAAACTATGGCTACACCTTC
TRBV10-3	.	TRBJ1-2	TRBD1	CAISESTGVGGYTF	TGTGCCATCAGTGAGTCGACAGGGGTAGGCGGCTACACCTTC
TRBV12-3/TRBV12-4	.	TRBJ2-7	.	CASSRTEPYEQYF	TGTGCCAGCAGTCGGACAGAGCCCTACGAGCAGTACTTC
TRBV9	.	TRBJ2-5	TRBD1	CASSVAGQGVAETQYF	TGTGCCAGCAGCGTAGCTGGACAGGGGGTAGCAGAGACCCAGTACTTC
TRBV5-6	.	TRBJ2-7	.	CASSRGYSYEQYF	TGTGCCAGCAGTCGGGGTTACTCCTACGAGCAGTACTTC
TRBV3-1/TRBV3-2	.	TRBJ2-2	.	CASSPSTGELFF	TGTGCCAGCAGCCCCTCGACCGGGGAGCTGTTTTTT
TRBV7-9	.	TRBJ2-4	.	CASSLYRAVDIQYF	TGTGCCAGCAGCTTATACAGGGCAGTAGACATTCAGTACTTC
TRBV9	.	TRBJ2-1	TRBD2	CASSETVGGSSYNEQFF	TGTGCCAGCAGCGAGACAGTCGGCGGGAGCTCCTACAATGAGCAGTTCTTC
TRBV25-1	.	TRBJ2-6	.	CASRASGANVLTF	TGTGCCAGCAGAGCCTCTGGGGCCAACGTCCTGACTTTC
TRBV11-3	.	TRBJ2-1	TRBD2	CASSSGGASSYNEQFF	TGTGCCAGTAGTAGCGGGGGGGCTAGCTCCTACAATGAGCAGTTCTTC
TRBV19	.	TRBJ1-1	.	CASSHKNTEAFF	TGTGCCAGTAGTCACAAAAACACTGAAGCTTTCTTT
TRBV3-1/TRBV3-2	.	TRBJ1-2	TRBD1	CASSLGTGGPNYGYTF	TGTGCCAGCAGCCTGGGGACAGGGGGCCCTAACTATGGCTACACCTTC
TRBV5-1	.	TRBJ1-3	TRBD1	CASSLAGDRPGNTIYF	TGCGCCAGCAGCTTGGCCGGGGACAGACCGGGAAACACCATATATTTT
TRBV20-1	.	TRBJ1-5	TRBD1	CSASTGGGQPQHF	TGCAGTGCTAGTACAGGGGGCGGACAGCCCCAGCATTTT
TRBV6-1	.	TRBJ1-1	TRBD1	CASSEDRGDTEAFF	TGTGCCAGCAGTGAAGACAGGGGTGACACTGAAGCTTTCTTT
TRBV5-1	.	TRBJ2-7	TRBD2	CASSFKTRSGGSYEQYF	TGCGCCAGCAGCTTCAAAACCCGTTCGGGGGGTTCCTACGAGCAGTACTTC
TRBV27	.	TRBJ2-5	TRBD2	CASSPSVAGVLETQYF	TGTGCCAGCAGTCCCAGCGTAGCGGGGGTCCTGGAGACCCAGTACTTC
TRBV23-1	.	TRBJ2-5	.	CASRPKGGPQETQYF	TGCGCCAGCCGCCCAAAAGGAGGGCCCCAAGAGACCCAGTACTTC
TRBV18	.	TRBJ2-3	.	CASSPITRTDTQYF	TGTGCCAGCTCACCCATAACACGCACAGATACGCAGTATTTT
TRBV18	once	TRBJ1-1	TRBD1	CASSPRQGASTEAFF	TGTGCCAGCTCACCACGGCAGGGGGCAAGCACTGAAGCTTTCTTT
TRBV5-1	.	TRBJ1-1	.	CASSGLGTSTEAFF	TGCGCCAGCAGCGGCCTCGGGACAAGCACTGAAGCTTTCTTT
TRBV18	.	TRBJ2-5	TRBD1	CASSPWTGQQETQYF	TGTGCCAGCTCACCGTGGACAGGTCAGCAAGAGACCCAGTACTTC
TRBV7-2	.	TRBJ1-6	.	CASSLGLNSPLHF	TGTGCCAGCAGCCTGGGACTAAATTCACCCCTCCACTTT
TRBV2	.	TRBJ1-2	.	CASSEGGRQGLEGYTF	TGTGCCAGCAGTGAAGGGGGTCGGCAGGGGTTAGAAGGCTACACCTTC
TRBV5-6	.	TRBJ1-2	.	CASSLSTTTSNYGYTF	TGTGCCAGCAGCTTGTCTACTACTACTTCTAACTATGGCTACACCTTC
TRBV12-3/TRBV12-4	.	TRBJ2-5	TRBD1	CASRLTGDETQYF	TGTGCCAGCAGGCTGACAGGGGATGAGACCCAGTACTTC
TRBV12-3/TRBV12-4	.	TRBJ1-1	.	CASSFGWNTEAFF	TGTGCCAGCAGTTTCGGGTGGAATACTGAAGCTTTCTTT
TRBV24-1	.	TRBJ1-1	.	CATSDGPGNAFF	TGTGCCACCAGTGATGGACCCGGGAACGCTTTCTTT
TRBV6-5	.	TRBJ2-7	.	CASSYRSTSYEQYF	TGTGCCAGCAGTTACCGTTCGACTTCCTACGAGCAGTACTTC
TRBV11-3	.	TRBJ1-1	TRBD1	CASRPTGYTEAFF	TGTGCCAGCAGACCGACAGGGTACACTGAAGCTTTCTTT
TRBV3-1/TRBV3-2	.	TRBJ2-3	TRBD1	CASSRTGDADTQYF	TGTGCCAGCAGCCGGACAGGGGATGCAGATACGCAGTATTTT
TRBV2	.	TRBJ1-2	TRBD1	CASSPTGVDYGYTF	TGTGCCAGCAGTCCGACAGGGGTTGACTATGGCTACACCTTC
TRBV11-2	.	TRBJ1-5	.	CASSLDSGPGNQPQHF	TGTGCCAGCAGCTTAGATTCCGGGCCGGGAAATCAGCCCCAGCATTTT
TRBV19	.	TRBJ2-3	TRBD1	CASSLTGGHPDTQYF	TGTGCCAGTAGTCTCACAGGGGGCCACCCAGATACGCAGTATTTT
TRBV20-1	.	TRBJ2-7	TRBD1	CSASLLGGPEAYEQYF	TGCAGTGCTAGTCTCTTAGGGGGCCCCGAGGCCTACGAGCAGTACTTC
TRBV7-2	.	TRBJ1-4	.	CASSLQLGVPEKLFF	TGTGCCAGCAGCTTACAACTGGGAGTCCCTGAAAAACTGTTTTTT
TRBV19	once	TRBJ1-1	TRBD1	CASSVPGGEYTEAFF	TGTGCCAGTAGTGTTCCAGGGGGCGAGTACACTGAAGCTTTCTTT
TRBV9	.	TRBJ2-6	.	CASSVAGSLVLTF	TGTGCCAGCAGCGTAGCAGGCAGTCTCGTCCTGACTTTC
TRBV5-1	.	TRBJ1-4	TRBD1	CASSPDRGTNEKLFF	TGCGCCAGCAGCCCGGACAGGGGTACTAATGAAAAACTGTTTTTT
TRBV3-1/TRBV3-2	.	TRBJ2-7	.	CASSQVGVGTGQYF	TGTGCCAGCAGCCAAGTTGGGGTGGGCACAGGGCAGTACTTC
TRBV7-2	.	TRBJ1-4	TRBD1	CASSFRQGTGEKLFF	TGTGCCAGCAGCTTCCGACAGGGTACTGGTGAAAAACTGTTTTTT
TRBV12-5	.	TRBJ1-4	.	CASGSTGLPNEKLFF	TGTGCTAGTGGGAGCACAGGGTTGCCTAATGAAAAACTGTTTTTT
TRBV19	.	TRBJ2-7	TRBD1	CASSTGTGISYEQYF	TGTGCCAGTAGCACCGGGACAGGAATCTCCTACGAGCAGTACTTC
TRBV6-5	.	TRBJ1-5	.	CASSPSGGGGQPQHF	TGTGCCAGCAGCCCATCCGGGGGCGGGGGTCAGCCCCAGCATTTT
TRBV19	.	TRBJ2-7	.	CASSRAGAHEQYF	TGTGCCAGTAGTAGGGCGGGGGCCCACGAGCAGTACTTC
TRBV7-2	.	TRBJ2-3	.	CASSLRLAQTPDTQYF	TGTGCCAGCAGCTTAAGGCTAGCCCAAACCCCAGATACGCAGTATTTT
TRBV24-1	few	TRBJ1-1	.	CATSGALNTEAFF	TGTGCCACCTCAGGGGCCCTGAACACTGAAGCTTTCTTT
TRBV28	.	TRBJ1-6	.	CASSLSGSSYNSPLHF	TGTGCCAGCAGTTTATCTGGGAGCTCCTATAATTCACCCCTCCACTTT
TRBV6-1	.	TRBJ2-7	TRBD1	CASSEEATGIYEQYF	TGTGCCAGCAGTGAAGAGGCGACAGGGATCTACGAGCAGTACTTC
TRBV28	.	TRBJ2-7	TRBD1	CASRPTGASYEQYF	TGTGCCAGCAGGCCAACAGGGGCCTCCTACGAGCAGTACTTC
TRBV10-2	.	TRBJ2-7	TRBD1	CASSAVTGGIYEQYF	TGCGCCAGCAGTGCGGTGACAGGGGGTATCTACGAGCAGTACTTC
TRBV25-1	.	TRBJ2-5	TRBD1	CASAESGQGSSETQYF	TGTGCCAGCGCCGAGTCGGGACAGGGTAGCTCGGAGACCCAGTACTTC
TRBV6-5	.	TRBJ1-5	.	CASNTGDQPQHF	TGTGCCAGCAATACGGGGGATCAGCCCCAGCATTTT
TRBV6-2/TRBV6-3	once	TRBJ1-5	.	CASSAQNSNQPQHF	TGTGCCAGCAGTGCTCAGAATAGCAATCAGCCCCAGCATTTT
TRBV7-9	few	TRBJ1-1	.	CASSLDRHTEAFF	TGTGCCAGCAGCTTAGACAGGCACACTGAAGCTTTCTTT
TRBV14	.	TRBJ2-7	.	CASSQALAGSYEQYF	TGTGCCAGCAGCCAAGCCCTTGCGGGATCCTACGAGCAGTACTTC
TRBV21-1	.	TRBJ2-5	.	CASSKNYPGGEQTQYF	TGTGCCAGCAGCAAAAATTACCCGGGGGGCGAGCAGACCCAGTACTTC
TRBV5-5	.	TRBJ1-2	TRBD1	CASSGTGQGLDGYTF	TGTGCCAGCAGCGGAACGGGACAGGGGTTGGATGGCTACACCTTC